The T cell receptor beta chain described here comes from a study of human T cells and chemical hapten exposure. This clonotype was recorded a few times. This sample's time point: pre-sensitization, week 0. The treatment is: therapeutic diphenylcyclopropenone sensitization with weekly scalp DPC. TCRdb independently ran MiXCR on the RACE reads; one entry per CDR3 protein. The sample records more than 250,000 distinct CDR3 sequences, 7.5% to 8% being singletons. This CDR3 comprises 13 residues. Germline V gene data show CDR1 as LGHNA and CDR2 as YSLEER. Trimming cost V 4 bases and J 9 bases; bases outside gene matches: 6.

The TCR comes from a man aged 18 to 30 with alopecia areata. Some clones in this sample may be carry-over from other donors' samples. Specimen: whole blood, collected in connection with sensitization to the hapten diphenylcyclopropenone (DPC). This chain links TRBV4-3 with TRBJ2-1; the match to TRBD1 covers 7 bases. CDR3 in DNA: TGCGCCAGCAGCCGACAACAGGGGACTGAGCAGTTCTTC. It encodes CASSRQQGTEQFF.